These 18 T cell receptor beta chains originate from one sample sequenced in a study of cytomegalovirus exposure and HLA in healthy donors (dated by TCRdb to about 2017). The method was the immunoSEQ multiplex PCR assay. For the multiplex PCR, a mixture combining 60 forward primers for TCR Vbeta segments and 13 reverse primers for TCR Jbeta segments was used. Held by TCRdb, this immuneACCESS table contains in-frame sequences only and omits some clones. Under half of the omission traces to an unresolved V gene where checked; the cause of the rest is unknown. This sample comprises about 270,000 clones, just over 85% of them detected only once. The ten largest make up around 4.2% of the sample. Sequencing was done on a sample of PBMCs. The source of these receptors is a middle-aged man in good health and CMV-seropositive.

The CDR3 here is CASSYEAGRNNEQFF. DNA for the CDR3: TGTGCCAGCAGTTACGAGGCCGGGAGGAACAATGAGCAGTTCTTC. The gene calls are TRBV6-5 and TRBJ2-1; 7 bases agree with TRBD2. Trimming at V came to 2 bases and at J to 5 bases, leaving 6 bases not matched to a gene. The germline V gene encodes CDR1 MNHEY and CDR2 SVGAGI. The CDR3 runs 15 residues.

CDR3 coding DNA: TGCGCCAGCAGCCCGGGAGGTGGGACAAGGAACATTCAGTACTTC. This translates into CASSPGGGTRNIQYF. The V gene is TRBV5-1, the J gene TRBJ2-4, with D perhaps TRBD2 (7 bases). CDR1 SGHRS and CDR2 YFSETQ come from the germline V gene. The CDR3 spans 15 residues. Trimming stripped 4 bases from V and 7 bases from J, with 18 bases between.

The V call is TRBV28, the J call TRBJ1-5, with TRBD1 identical over 8 bases. The ends lost 6 bases at V and 9 bases at J; junction bases unmatched: 16. The V gene's germline CDR1 is MDHEN and CDR2 SYDVKM. The length of the CDR3 is 16 residues. CDR3 coding DNA: TGTGCCAGCAGGTCCGCAGGGGGCCCAGTCGGAGGGCCCCAGCATTTT. Protein: CASRSAGGPVGGPQHF.

Here the CDR3 DNA reads TGTGCCAGCGCGTCGGCGGGGGGGACCGGGGAGCTGTTTTTT. This codes for CASASAGGTGELFF. The gene calls are TRBV7-9 and TRBJ2-2, with 9 bases fitting TRBD2. The CDR3 runs 14 residues. Germline CDR1 SEHNR, CDR2 FQNEAQ (reference sequence). The V gene end was trimmed by 8 bases and the J gene end by 5 bases; junction bases not matched to a gene: 6.

The gene calls are TRBV19 and TRBJ2-7; D gene ambiguous. This CDR3 is built from 13 residues. In germline, CDR1 is LNHDA, CDR2 SQIVND (reference sequence). The germline V and J ends were trimmed by 1 base and 2 bases, with 6 bases remaining between them. The CDR3 sequence: CASSIAQTYEQYF. The CDR3 bases are TGTGCCAGTAGTATAGCCCAGACCTACGAGCAGTACTTC.

The V and J genes are TRBV29-1 and TRBJ1-1; 10 bases are a match to TRBD1. Germline V gene sequence: CDR1 SQVTM, CDR2 ANQGSEA. With V trimmed by 4 bases and J by 11 bases, 10 bases remained unmatched. This CDR3 contains 13 residues. The CDR3 nucleotides are TGCAGCGTTGTCCAGGACAGGGGGAGCGGGGCTTTCTTT. Encoded protein: CSVVQDRGSGAFF. The full variable domain, rest sourced from reference TRBV29-1 and TRBJ1-1, is SAVISQKPSRDICQRGTSLTIQCQVDSQVTMMFWYRQQPGQSLTLIATANQGSEATYESGFVIDKFPISRPNLTFSTLTVSNMSPEDSSIYLCSVVQDRGSGAFFGQGTRLTVV.

The genes are TRBV27 and TRBJ2-7; TRBD1 matches 9 bases. The germline CDR1 and CDR2 sequences are MNHEY and SMNVEV (reference sequence). The CDR3 contains 17 residues. J lost 1 base, V lost 5 bases, and 12 bases had no gene match. CDR3 bases: TGTGCCAGCAGTATAACCCGCTCCGGGACAGGGTCCTACGAGCAGTACTTC. This codes for CASSITRSGTGSYEQYF.

This clone has a single count. This sequence joins TRBV4-2 and TRBJ1-5; D gene ambiguous. Germline values: CDR1 LGHNA, CDR2 YNFKEQ. The V end lost 1 base, the J end lost 5 bases, and 6 bases lay between the germline ends. The CDR3 spans 13 residues. The CDR3 reads CASSQAGDQPQHF. Written as DNA, the CDR3 is TGTGCCAGCAGCCAAGCAGGCGATCAGCCCCAGCATTTT.

The chain carries TRBV19 and TRBJ2-1, with 8 bases that match TRBD2. Unmatched junction bases numbered 3, after V lost 3 bases and J lost 2 bases. There are 15 residues in the CDR3. The germline CDR1 and CDR2 sequences are LNHDA and SQIVND (reference sequence). Here the CDR3 reads CASSISGVTYNEQFF. The CDR3 nucleotides are TGTGCCAGTAGTATTAGCGGGGTGACCTACAATGAGCAGTTCTTC.

The chain joins TRBV5-6 to TRBJ2-5, with D maybe TRBD2 (6 bases). Trimming pared 0 bases from V and 4 bases from J, leaving 10 bases between. Germline CDR1 SGHDT, CDR2 YYEEEE. The CDR3 is 14 residues long. The DNA of the CDR3 is TGTGCCAGCAGCTTGGTACCAGCGGGAGAGACCCAGTACTTC. Residues: CASSLVPAGETQYF. Supplemented by reference TRBV5-6 and TRBJ2-5, the full variable domain reads DAGVTQSPTHLIKTRGQQVTLRCSPKSGHDTVSWYQQALGQGPQFIFQYYEEEERQRGNFPDRFSGHQFPNYSSELNVNALLLGDSALYLCASSLVPAGETQYFGPGTRLLVL.

The rearrangement links TRBV29-1 to TRBJ2-5; 8 nucleotides match TRBD2. From germline, CDR1 is SQVTM and CDR2 ANQGSEA. V was pared by 5 bases and J by 5 bases, with 7 bases of the junction left unmatched. The CDR3 has 13 residues. DNA of the CDR3: TGCAGCGTTTCCAGCGGGAGCTGGGAGACCCAGTACTTC. This translates into CSVSSGSWETQYF.

In its sample, this clone was seen a few times. V usage is TRBV10-3 and J usage is TRBJ2-1; 12 bases fit TRBD2. The CDR3 consists of 15 residues. Germline V gives CDR1 ENHRY, CDR2 SYGVKD. V lost 6 bases, J lost 5 bases, and 5 bases stayed unmatched. The CDR3 here is CAIRLGLAGNNEQFF. Written as DNA, the CDR3 is TGTGCCATCAGATTGGGACTAGCGGGCAACAATGAGCAGTTCTTC.

The chain uses TRBV28 and TRBJ2-7, with D uncertain. V was shortened by 8 bases and J by 0 bases, with 17 bases between the two germline ends. Looked up from germline, CDR1 is MDHEN and CDR2 is SYDVKM. The CDR3 extends over 15 amino acids. DNA for the CDR3: TGTGCCAGCGGTCCCTCCGGGTCCAACTCCTACGAGCAGTACTTC. It codes for CASGPSGSNSYEQYF. Drawing the rest from reference TRBV28 and TRBJ2-7, the complete variable domain is DVKVTQSSRYLVKRTGEKVFLECVQDMDHENMFWYRQDPGLGLRLIYFSYDVKMKEKGDIPEGYSVSREKKERFSLILESASTNQTSMYLCASGPSGSNSYEQYFGPGTRLTVT.

The V call is TRBV6-4, the J call TRBJ2-3; weak D call: TRBD2 (6 bases). The CDR3 length is 16 residues. V lost 3 bases and J lost 0, with 13 bases in between. Germline V lookup: CDR1 MRHNA, CDR2 SNTAGT. CDR3 sequence reads: CASSESGVASTDTQYF. In DNA, the CDR3 is TGTGCCAGCAGTGAGTCGGGGGTGGCTAGCACAGATACGCAGTATTTT.

This chain links TRBV7-8 with TRBJ2-5, with 8 bases fitting TRBD1. The CDR3 has 14 residues. J was trimmed by 3 bases and V by 4 bases; bases with no gene match: 4. The germline CDR1 and CDR2 sequences are SGHVS and FQNEAQ. This chain's CDR3 is CASSSSDREETQYF. The DNA of the CDR3 is TGTGCCAGCAGCTCCTCGGACAGGGAAGAGACCCAGTACTTC.

The CDR3 loop is CASSIQSTDTQYF. CDR3 nucleotide sequence: TGTGCCAGTAGTATTCAAAGCACAGATACGCAGTATTTT. The rearrangement joins TRBV19 to TRBJ2-3; D remains ambiguous. This CDR3 is 13 amino acids long. The germline V and J ends were trimmed by 3 bases and 0 bases, with 4 bases remaining between them. Looked up from germline, CDR1 is LNHDA and CDR2 is SQIVND (reference sequence).

This clone turned up a few times. The gene calls are TRBV7-9 and TRBJ2-4, with D tentatively TRBD1 (6 bases). The length of the CDR3 is 16 residues. The V gene's germline CDR1 is SEHNR and CDR2 FQNEAQ (reference sequence). V was clipped by 5 bases and J by 0 bases, with 14 bases between them. As DNA, the CDR3 is TGTGCCAGCAGCGAACAGGGCCAGATAGCCAAAAACATTCAGTACTTC. Its protein is CASSEQGQIAKNIQYF.

This clone was observed once. The chain joins TRBV28 to TRBJ2-7; 12 bases map to TRBD2. Germline CDR1 MDHEN, CDR2 SYDVKM. CDR3 size: 15 residues. Trimming cost V 6 bases and J 7 bases; bases outside gene matches: 10. This CDR3 is CASSNLAGGWGEQYF. CDR3 nucleotides: TGTGCCAGCAGCAATCTAGCGGGAGGGTGGGGTGAGCAGTACTTC.